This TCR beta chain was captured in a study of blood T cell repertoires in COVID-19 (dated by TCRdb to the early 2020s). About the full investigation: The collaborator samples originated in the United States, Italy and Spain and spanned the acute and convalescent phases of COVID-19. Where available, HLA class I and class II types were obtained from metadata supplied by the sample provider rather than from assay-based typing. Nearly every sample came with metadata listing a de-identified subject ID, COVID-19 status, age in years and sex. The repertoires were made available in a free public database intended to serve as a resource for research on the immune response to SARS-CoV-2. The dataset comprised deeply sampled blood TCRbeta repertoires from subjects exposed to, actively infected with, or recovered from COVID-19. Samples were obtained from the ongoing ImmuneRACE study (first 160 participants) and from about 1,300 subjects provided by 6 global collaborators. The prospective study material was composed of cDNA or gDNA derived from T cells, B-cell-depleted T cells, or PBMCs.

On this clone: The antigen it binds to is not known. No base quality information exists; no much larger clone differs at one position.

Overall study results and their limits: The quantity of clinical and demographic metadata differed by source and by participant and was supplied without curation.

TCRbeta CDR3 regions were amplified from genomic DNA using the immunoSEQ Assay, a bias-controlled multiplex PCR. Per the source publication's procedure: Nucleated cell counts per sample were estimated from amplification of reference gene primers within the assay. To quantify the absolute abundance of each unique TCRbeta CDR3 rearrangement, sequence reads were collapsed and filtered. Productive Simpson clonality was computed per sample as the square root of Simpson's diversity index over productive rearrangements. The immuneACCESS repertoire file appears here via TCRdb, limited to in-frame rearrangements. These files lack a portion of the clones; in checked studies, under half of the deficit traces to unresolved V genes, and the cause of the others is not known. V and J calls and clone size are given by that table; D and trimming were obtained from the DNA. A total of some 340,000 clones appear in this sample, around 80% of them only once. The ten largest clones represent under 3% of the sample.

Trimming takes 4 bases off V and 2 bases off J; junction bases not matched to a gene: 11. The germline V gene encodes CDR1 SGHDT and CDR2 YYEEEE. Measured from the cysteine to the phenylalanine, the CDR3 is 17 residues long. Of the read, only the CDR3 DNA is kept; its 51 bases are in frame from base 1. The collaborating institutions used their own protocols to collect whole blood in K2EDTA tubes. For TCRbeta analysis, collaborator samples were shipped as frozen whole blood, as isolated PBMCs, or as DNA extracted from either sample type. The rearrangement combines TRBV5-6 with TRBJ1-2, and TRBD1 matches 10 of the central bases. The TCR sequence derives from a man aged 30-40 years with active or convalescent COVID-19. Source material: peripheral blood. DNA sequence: TGTGCCAGCAGCGCCCGGGACAGGGGCGCACCCAACTATGGCTACACCTTC. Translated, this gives CASSARDRGAPNYGYTF.